This section outlines one T cell receptor beta chain sequence together with its context. Its antigen is as yet unknown. The germline V gene encodes CDR1 SGHNT and CDR2 YYREEE (reference sequence). This CDR3 contains 14 residues. The V end lost 5 bases, the J end lost 0 bases, and 9 bases lay between the germline ends. Generated by immunoSEQ multiplex PCR, the TCRdb table keeps only in-frame clones and is missing some. This sample has around 25,000 clones; roughly 90% occur once, and the top ten carry approximately 14%. The data stem from a study of T cells in localized non-small cell lung cancer. Findings and caveats of the study: Heterogeneity is still possible, as just one tumor region was sequenced. Median detection of top 100 tumor clones in adjacent lung was about 52 clones. Higher blood T cell density went with longer overall survival.

This receptor was identified in a man aged 35 to 69 with stage III squamous cell lung carcinoma. The source material was peripheral blood, sampled before any cancer treatment. The rearrangement joins TRBV5-4 to TRBJ2-1; D perhaps matches TRBD2 (6 bases). CDR3 nucleotides: TGTGCCAGCAGGGGGGGAAGCTCCTACAATGAGCAGTTCTTC. Encoded protein: CASRGGSSYNEQFF.